This T cell receptor beta chain was captured by sequencing in a study of T cell changes during pregnancy in multiple sclerosis. Repertoires were generated with immunoSEQ multiplex PCR, while TCRdb's copy carries only in-frame clones and drops some. The sample yields 32,000 or so clones, roughly nine tenths seen once. After removal of 5 bases from V and 6 bases from J, the junction contained 8 bases not matched to a gene. In germline, CDR1 is PRHDT, CDR2 FYEKMQ (reference sequence). The CDR3 totals 15 residues. The chain carries TRBV13 and TRBJ2-1; 9 nucleotides agree with TRBD2. The receptor's source is a female donor with multiple sclerosis, enrolled in a pregnancy study. The starting material was CD8+ T cells from peripheral blood mononuclear cells, obtained in the second trimester of pregnancy. CDR3 nucleotide sequence: TGTGCCAGCAGCCCAGCGGGGGGCGGGGGCAATGAGCAGTTCTTC. It encodes CASSPAGGGGNEQFF. The full variable domain, rest sourced from reference TRBV13 and TRBJ2-1, is AAGVIQSPRHLIKEKRETATLKCYPIPRHDTVYWYQQGPGQDPQFLISFYEKMQSDKGSIPDRFSAQQFSDYHSELNMSSLELGDSALYFCASSPAGGGGNEQFFGPGTRLTVL.